This T cell receptor beta chain was identified in a study of early T cells in non-severe SARS-CoV-2 infection. As part of library construction, unique molecular identifiers were attached to individual cDNA molecules. TCRdb passed the 5' RACE reads through MiXCR, listing each CDR3 protein once. Among about 64,000 distinct CDR3 sequences listed, just over 20% were seen once. The length of the CDR3 is 12 residues. The V end was cut by 1 base, the J end by 8 bases, with 9 bases between. CDR1 and CDR2 from the germline V gene are SGHRS and YFSETQ. V gene TRBV5-1 combines with J gene TRBJ1-2; D call uncertain. This TCR was recovered from an adult who was a healthcare worker with PCR-confirmed SARS-CoV-2 infection or an uninfected control (not recorded which). Source: whole blood, taken at baseline. CDR3 nucleotides: TGCGCCAGCAGCTTGTCCGGTAGGGGCTACACCTTC. Amino acids: CASSLSGRGYTF. The full variable domain, with the rest looked up from reference TRBV5-1 and TRBJ1-2, is KAGVTQTPRYLIKTRGQQVTLSCSPISGHRSVSWYQQTPGQGLQFLFEYFSETQRNKGNFPGRFSGRQFSNSRSEMNVSTLELGDSALYLCASSLSGRGYTFGSGTRLTVV.